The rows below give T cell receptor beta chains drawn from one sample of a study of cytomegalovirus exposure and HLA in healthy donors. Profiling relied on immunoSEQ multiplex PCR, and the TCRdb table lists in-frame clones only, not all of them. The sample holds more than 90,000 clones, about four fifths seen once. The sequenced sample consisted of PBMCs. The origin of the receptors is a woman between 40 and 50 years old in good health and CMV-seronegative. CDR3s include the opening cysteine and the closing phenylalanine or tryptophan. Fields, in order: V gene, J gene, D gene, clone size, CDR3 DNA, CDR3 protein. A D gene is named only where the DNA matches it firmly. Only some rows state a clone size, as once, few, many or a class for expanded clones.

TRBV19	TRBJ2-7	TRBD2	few	TGTGCCAGTAGTATAGTTGCGGGAGGGCCGAGTGAGCAGTACTTC	CASSIVAGGPSEQYF
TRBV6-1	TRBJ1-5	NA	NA	TGTGCCAGCAGCACATATAGCAATCAGCCCCAGCATTTT	CASSTYSNQPQHF
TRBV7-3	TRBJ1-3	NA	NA	TGTGCCAGCAGCTTAAACCCACAGGGCTCTGGAAACACCATATATTTT	CASSLNPQGSGNTIYF
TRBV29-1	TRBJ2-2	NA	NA	TGCAGCGTTGAAGTACTAGCTCCCGGGGAGCTGTTTTTT	CSVEVLAPGELFF
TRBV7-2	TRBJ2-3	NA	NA	TGTGCCAGCAGCCGGGGTGAGGCAGATACGCAGTATTTT	CASSRGEADTQYF
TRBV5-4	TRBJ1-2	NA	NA	TGTGCCAGCAGCCAAACCAGGGTCTACGACTATGGCTACACCTTC	CASSQTRVYDYGYTF
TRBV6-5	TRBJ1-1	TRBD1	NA	TGTGCCAGCAGCCGGACAGGGATGAACACTGAAGCTTTCTTT	CASSRTGMNTEAFF
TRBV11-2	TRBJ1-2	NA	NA	TGTGCCAGCAGCCGTCCAGGGATTAGTCTCTATGGCTACACCTTC	CASSRPGISLYGYTF
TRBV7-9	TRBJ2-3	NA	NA	TGTTCCAGCAGCTTAGGGGGGGGCTCGGATACGCAGTATTTT	CSSSLGGGSDTQYF
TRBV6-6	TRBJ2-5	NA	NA	TGTGCCACCACCGAGGGAGCGGGACAAAGGGAGACCCAGTACTTC	CATTEGAGQRETQYF
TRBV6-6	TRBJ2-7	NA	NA	TGTGCCAGCAGGCGCGGGAACTCCTACGAGCAGTACTTC	CASRRGNSYEQYF
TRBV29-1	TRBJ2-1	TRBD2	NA	TGCAGCGTCGCGGGACTAGCGGGAGTCTATGGAGAAAATGAGCAGTTCTTC	CSVAGLAGVYGENEQFF
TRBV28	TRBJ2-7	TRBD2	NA	TGTGCCAGCAGTGGGATACTAGCGGGCATTCCCTACGAGCAGTACTTC	CASSGILAGIPYEQYF
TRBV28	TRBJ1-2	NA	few	TGTGCCAGCAGACACGGGACACCTGGGGCTTATGGCTACACCTTC	CASRHGTPGAYGYTF
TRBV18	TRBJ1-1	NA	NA	TGTGCCAGCTCACGAGAGGCGGACACTGAAGCTTTCTTT	CASSREADTEAFF
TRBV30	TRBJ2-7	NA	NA	TGTGCCTGGGACAGGTCCTCCGAGCAGTACTTC	CAWDRSSEQYF
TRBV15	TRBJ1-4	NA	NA	TGTGCCACCAGCGCTGCAGGGTGGAGGGATGAAAAACTGTTTTTT	CATSAAGWRDEKLFF
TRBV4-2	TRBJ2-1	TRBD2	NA	TGTGCCAGCAGCCAAGATGACCGCCAAAGCGGGAGGATGGGCAATGAGCAGTTCTTC	CASSQDDRQSGRMGNEQFF
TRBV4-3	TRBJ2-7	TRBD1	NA	TGCGCCAGCAGCCCGGGACAGGGAGCCTACGAGCAGTACTTC	CASSPGQGAYEQYF
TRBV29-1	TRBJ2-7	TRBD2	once	TGCAGCATTAAAGGACTAGCGGGAGACGAGCAGTACTTC	CSIKGLAGDEQYF
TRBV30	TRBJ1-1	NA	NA	TGTGCCTGGACCGGACAGTACACTGAAGCTTTCTTT	CAWTGQYTEAFF
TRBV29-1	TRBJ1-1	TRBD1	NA	TGCAGCGTTGAAGACAGGGGGCGCAGGAACACTGAAGCTTTCTTT	CSVEDRGRRNTEAFF
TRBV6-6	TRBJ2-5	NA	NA	TGTGCCAGCAGTTCACGGGGGACGTGGGAGACCCAGTACTTC	CASSSRGTWETQYF